Shown below are 2 T cell receptor beta chains from a single sample sequenced in a study of T cell responses to AZD1222 COVID-19 vaccine. Sequencing used immunoSEQ multiplex PCR; TCRdb keeps in-frame clones, though not all of them. The sample carries around 100,000 clones, approximately 90% recorded once. The material sequenced was peripheral blood, taken on day 0 of AZD1222 vaccination. These receptors all stem from an adult in good health.

CDR3 bases: TGTGCCAGCAGCTCTGGATCGACTAGTATGAATGAGCAGTTCTTC. This codes for CASSSGSTSMNEQFF. This chain joins TRBV5-4 and TRBJ2-1; D is perhaps TRBD2 (6 bases). The CDR3 is 15 residues long. The V end was cut by 3 bases, the J end by 7 bases, with 17 bases between. Germline CDR1 SGHNT, CDR2 YYREEE (reference sequence).

This clone was seen a single time. The chain uses TRBV9 and TRBJ2-3, with TRBD2 as a possible D gene (5 bases). Trimming took 0 bases from V and 4 from J, leaving 9 bases between them. The CDR3 spans 14 residues. Germline loops: CDR1 SGDLS, CDR2 YYNGEE. The CDR3 region has the DNA TGTGCCAGCAGCGTAGGAGGTAGCGCAGATACGCAGTATTTT. It specifies CASSVGGSADTQYF.